Below, one TCR beta chain is given with its context. Its antigen is as yet unknown. The data were obtained in a study of PD-1 blockade in classical Hodgkin lymphoma. General study findings and limits: Although disease activity or prior therapy may be involved, causes of the repertoire differences remain undefined. Healthy donors reportedly exceeded newly diagnosed patients in baseline TCR diversity.

The CDR3 loop spans 15 amino acids. Germline trimming cut 1 base from V and 5 bases from J; bases unmatched to any gene: 8. CDR1 is SGHRS, CDR2 YFSETQ, per germline. Clones were sequenced by immunoSEQ multiplex PCR, and TCRdb holds only the in-frame ones, with some missing. The sample comprises around 30,000 clones, approximately 90% of which are singletons, and roughly 0.48% rests with the top ten. Time point of the sample: cycle 4 day 1 (C4D1), after more than five weeks of nivolumab. All patients relapsed after autologous stem cell transplantation, and brentuximab vedotin exposure varied. Isolation of CD4+ T cells from thawed PBMCs was performed by magnetic negative selection.

This chain connects TRBV5-1 to TRBJ2-5, with 7 bases aligning to TRBD2. This material consisted of CD4+ T cells from blood, taken before the fourth cycle of nivolumab. The origin of this receptor is a human donor with classical Hodgkin lymphoma. The chain's CDR3 is CASSLWAGSGETQYF. The DNA for the CDR3 is TGCGCCAGCAGCTTGTGGGCCGGTAGCGGGGAGACCCAGTACTTC.